The 20 T cell receptor beta chains below all came from one sample that was sequenced in a study of CD8+CD57+ T cells in acquired aplastic anemia. Selection for sequencing was limited to patients who had shown CD8+CD57+ cell expansion by flow cytometry. According to the study, genomic DNA was the template for TCR beta VDJ and CDR3 profiling. TCRdb fed the reads into MiXCR, producing one record per CDR3 protein. The sample has about 160,000 distinct CDR3 sequences, 40% to 55% seen once. Material for sequencing was sorted CD4+, CD8+, or CD8+CD57+ T cells (not recorded which) from PBMCs. The receptors derive from a human donor with aplastic anemia.

This clonotype was picked up a small number of times. Just one base apart from a much larger clone, this may be a read error. The rearrangement joins TRBV9 to TRBJ2-3; D gene unclear. Looked up from germline, CDR1 is SGDLS and CDR2 is YYNGEE. CDR3 length: 13 amino acids. The chain's CDR3 is CTSSVASTDTQYF. The CDR3 DNA sequence: TGTACCAGCAGCGTAGCCTCTACAGATACGCAGTATTTT.

A remark on this clonotype: A read error may be the cause here, since a much bigger clone is one base away. V and J are TRBV25-1 and TRBJ1-2; D is undetermined. The CDR3 runs to 17 residues. Germline V gene lookup returns CDR1 MGHDK and CDR2 SYGVNS. Written as DNA, the CDR3 is TGTGCCAGAAGTGACAAGGTCGTAGGCCGCTTTGACTATGGCTACACCTTC. Translated: CARSDKVVGRFDYGYTF.

This clonotype showed up many times. The genes are TRBV5-4 and TRBJ2-7, with TRBD1 matching over 9 bases. The CDR3 is made up of 14 amino acids. V was pared by 4 bases and J by 5 bases, with 7 bases of the junction left unmatched. Germline lookup yields CDR1 SGHNT and CDR2 YYREEE (reference sequence). As DNA, the CDR3 is TGTGCCAGCAGCCCGGACAGGGGCATCCACGAGCAGTACTTC. This encodes CASSPDRGIHEQYF.

J is TRBJ2-3 and V is TRBV10-3, with 9 positions matching TRBD2. The CDR3 contains 19 residues. Trimming took 3 bases from V and 0 from J; bases not matched to a gene: 13. The germline CDR1 and CDR2 sequences are ENHRY and SYGVKD. The CDR3 DNA follows: TGTGCCATCAGTGATAGGGGTTTAGCGGGGGCCAGAAGCACAGATACGCAGTATTTT. It codes for CAISDRGLAGARSTDTQYF.

As to this clonotype: Compared with germline, one end of the junction differs, possibly owing to a read error. The chain joins TRBV7-3 to TRBJ2-7; 9 bases fit TRBD2. Germline V gene sequence: CDR1 SGHTA, CDR2 FQGTGA. The CDR3 has 11 amino acids. The CDR3 reads CASGRTHEQYF. CDR3 sequence (DNA): TGCGCCAGCGGGAGGACCCACGAGCAGTACTTC.

The chain recombines TRBV30 with TRBJ1-5, with TRBD1 as a possible D gene (6 bases). With 4 bases removed from V and 3 bases from J, the gap between germline ends came to 13 bases. This CDR3 has 14 residues. From germline, CDR1 is GTSNPN and CDR2 SVGIG (reference sequence). Here the CDR3 reads CAWNRDTSNQPQHF. CDR3 nucleotide sequence: TGTGCCTGGAATAGGGACACCTCCAATCAGCCCCAGCATTTT.

Many counts were recorded for this clonotype. This rearrangement joins TRBV2 to TRBJ1-1; D unresolved. Trimming shortened V by 5 bases and J by 1 base, and 8 bases separated the two germline ends. CDR3 size: 13 residues. Looked up from germline, CDR1 is SNHLY and CDR2 is FYNNEI. The CDR3 bases are TGTGCCAGCAGTACCCTGAGGAACACTGAAGCTTTCTTT. Its translation: CASSTLRNTEAFF.

This clonotype came up a few times. The chain carries TRBV2 and TRBJ1-1; no clear D gene. Germline CDR1 is SNHLY and CDR2 is FYNNEI. Trimming stripped 8 bases from V and 5 bases from J, with 18 bases between. This CDR3 is 14 amino acids long. Written as DNA, the CDR3 is TGTGCCAGCCAGGTCCTCTCCCCCGGGACTGAAGCTTTCTTT. Translated: CASQVLSPGTEAFF.

V is TRBV4-1 and J is TRBJ2-7; the match to TRBD1 covers 7 bases. The CDR3 is made up of 15 amino acids. Trimming took 1 base from V and 2 from J; bases not matched to a gene: 5. CDR1 is MGHRA, CDR2 YSYEKL, per germline. As DNA, the CDR3 is TGCGCCAGCAGCCAAGCTGGGACAGTTACCTACGAGCAGTACTTC. Protein: CASSQAGTVTYEQYF.

This clonotype was detected many times. This chain joins TRBV7-6 and TRBJ2-1; D assignment may be TRBD1 or TRBD2 (5 bases each). This CDR3 contains 12 residues. Germline-derived CDR1 and CDR2 are SGHVS and FNYEAQ. V lost 0 bases and J lost 10, with 7 bases in between. The CDR3 DNA sequence: TGTGCCAGCAGCTTAGCGAGGGGAGAGCAGTTCTTC. Amino acid sequence: CASSLARGEQFF.

Many counts were recorded for this clonotype. The CDR3 loop reads CSAIRQGGNNQPQHF. CDR3 DNA: TGCAGTGCTATTAGACAGGGCGGTAACAATCAGCCCCAGCATTTT. The chain recombines TRBV20-1 with TRBJ1-5; 7 bases are a match to TRBD1. With V trimmed by 4 bases and J by 3 bases, 9 bases remained unmatched. The CDR3 spans 15 residues. Germline V lookup: CDR1 DFQATT, CDR2 SNEGSKA (reference sequence).

The chain has TRBV2 and TRBJ1-3, with D tentatively TRBD1 (6 bases). Between the trimmed V and J ends, which lost 10 bases and 4 bases, there was a span of 11 bases. Germline-derived CDR1 and CDR2 are SNHLY and FYNNEI. The CDR3 extends over 12 amino acids. The CDR3 sequence: CATKGDGNTIYF. The CDR3 DNA reads TGTGCCACCAAGGGGGACGGAAACACCATATATTTT. Looking up the rest from reference TRBV2 and TRBJ1-3 gives the full variable domain: EPEVTQTPSHQVTQMGQEVILRCVPISNHLYFYWYRQILGQKVEFLVSFYNNEISEKSEIFDDQFSVERPDGSNFTLKIRSTKLEDSAMYFCATKGDGNTIYFGEGSWLTVV.

The chain couples TRBV24-1 to TRBJ1-1; D is possibly TRBD1 (5 bases). Germline CDR1 is KGHDR and CDR2 is SFDVKD. The CDR3 runs to 16 residues. Trimming took 5 bases from V and 7 from J, leaving 22 bases between them. CDR3 bases: TGTGCCACCAGTGTTGTCCATGGGGACGGGAGGGATGAAGCTTTCTTT. Translated: CATSVVHGDGRDEAFF.

In its sample, this clonotype was seen many times. The chain couples TRBV19 to TRBJ2-7, with D perhaps TRBD1 or TRBD2 (6 bases each). Germline V gene data show CDR1 as LNHDA and CDR2 as SQIVND (reference sequence). CDR3 length: 14 residues. Trimming left V 1 base short and J 6 bases short, with 13 bases between. Here the CDR3 DNA reads TGTGCCAGTAGTATAGGAGGGGGGACTGGCGAGCAGTACTTC. This encodes CASSIGGGTGEQYF.

The V and J genes are TRBV29-1 and TRBJ1-3; TRBD1 matches 8 bases. This CDR3 has 12 amino acids. V was clipped by 3 bases and J by 7 bases; unmatched bases: 2. From germline, CDR1 is SQVTM and CDR2 ANQGSEA. Written as DNA, the CDR3 is TGCAGCGTTGAGGGACAGGCCAACACCATATATTTT. Translated, it gives CSVEGQANTIYF.

The sample holds many counts of this clonotype. The chain uses TRBV5-5 and TRBJ2-3; 8 nucleotides agree with TRBD1. J gave up 5 bases and V 3 bases, and 2 bases lay outside the gene matches. Germline V gene lookup returns CDR1 SGHKS and CDR2 YYEKEE (reference sequence). CDR3 length: 13 amino acids. This CDR3 reads CASSSTGEDTQYF. In nucleotides, the CDR3 is TGTGCCAGCAGCTCGACAGGGGAAGATACGCAGTATTTT.

This clonotype was seen just once. The chain uses TRBV29-1 and TRBJ1-5, with 7 nucleotides matching TRBD1. The V segment lost 6 bases and the J segment 3 bases; nucleotides outside the gene matches: 5. Per germline, CDR1 SQVTM and CDR2 ANQGSEA. The CDR3 runs to 13 residues. CDR3 coding DNA: TGCAGCGTGTCAGGGGGGGCCAATCAGCCCCAGCATTTT. Translated: CSVSGGANQPQHF. The complete variable domain, with remaining parts taken from reference TRBV29-1 and TRBJ1-5, reads SAVISQKPSRDICQRGTSLTIQCQVDSQVTMMFWYRQQPGQSLTLIATANQGSEATYESGFVIDKFPISRPNLTFSTLTVSNMSPEDSSIYLCSVSGGANQPQHFGDGTRLSIL.

This sequence joins TRBV2 and TRBJ1-5; possible D gene TRBD1, 5 bases. CDR3 length: 15 residues. V was trimmed by 2 bases and J by 2 bases, leaving 10 bases between them. In germline, CDR1 is SNHLY, CDR2 FYNNEI. CDR3 sequence reads: CASSERGVGNQPQHF. In nucleotides, the CDR3 is TGTGCCAGCAGTGAACGGGGGGTCGGCAATCAGCCCCAGCATTTT.

The sample holds many counts of this clonotype. The chain recombines TRBV11-2 with TRBJ1-1, with D perhaps matching TRBD1 (5 bases). Germline values: CDR1 SGHAT, CDR2 FQNNGV. Trimming removed 4 bases from V and 1 base from J, with 10 bases in between. The CDR3 is 14 residues long. CDR3 sequence reads: CASSSTDRNTEAFF. In DNA form, the CDR3 reads TGTGCCAGCAGCTCCACTGACAGGAACACTGAAGCTTTCTTT.

The V and J genes are TRBV7-2 and TRBJ1-3; 9 positions agree with TRBD1. Trimming took 1 base from V and 8 from J; bases not matched to a gene: 12. Germline V gives CDR1 SGHTA, CDR2 FQGNSA. The CDR3 sequence is 17 residues long. This chain's CDR3 is CASSLVTGGEGGYTIYF. DNA for the CDR3: TGTGCCAGCAGCTTAGTCACAGGGGGCGAGGGTGGCTACACCATATATTTT.